These 22 T cell receptor beta chains came from one sample sequenced in a study of cytomegalovirus exposure and HLA in healthy donors. 13 Jbeta primers and 60 Vbeta primers were used for the PCR. Data came from immunoSEQ multiplex PCR; TCRdb stores just in-frame clones and leaves some out. The repertoire holds 89,000 or so clones, roughly four fifths seen once, with roughly 5.9% in the top ten. The sample taken for sequencing was PBMCs. These receptor sequences come from a woman between 18 and 29 years old in good health and CMV-seropositive.

This chain joins TRBV5-1 and TRBJ1-4; 7 bases map to TRBD1. The CDR3 has 14 amino acids. Germline loops: CDR1 SGHRS, CDR2 YFSETQ. The V gene end was trimmed by 3 bases and the J gene end by 6 bases; junction bases not matched to a gene: 5. The CDR3 is CASSSTGLYEKLFF. Written as DNA, the CDR3 is TGCGCCAGCAGCTCGACAGGGCTATATGAAAAACTGTTTTTT. The complete variable domain, with remaining parts taken from reference TRBV5-1 and TRBJ1-4, reads KAGVTQTPRYLIKTRGQQVTLSCSPISGHRSVSWYQQTPGQGLQFLFEYFSETQRNKGNFPGRFSGRQFSNSRSEMNVSTLELGDSALYLCASSSTGLYEKLFFGSGTQLSVL.

This clone was seen a handful of times. V gene TRBV2 combines with J gene TRBJ1-1; a weak D match, TRBD1 (6 bases). The germline CDR1 and CDR2 sequences are SNHLY and FYNNEI. The CDR3 is 15 amino acids. Trimming removed 3 bases from V and 1 base from J, with 12 bases in between. CDR3 residues: CASSDLGAKNTEAFF. The CDR3 nucleotides read TGTGCCAGCAGTGACTTGGGGGCGAAGAACACTGAAGCTTTCTTT.

This rearrangement joins TRBV18 to TRBJ1-5; TRBD1 aligns across 9 bases. With V trimmed by 2 bases and J by 4 bases, 6 bases remained unmatched. CDR1 KGHSH and CDR2 LQKENI come from the germline V gene. This CDR3 spans 16 amino acids. DNA of the CDR3: TGTGCCAGCTCACCAGGGACAGGGTCGATGAATCAGCCCCAGCATTTT. Its translation is CASSPGTGSMNQPQHF.

CDR3 in amino acids: CASSLPGQFSGNTIYF. In DNA form, the CDR3 reads TGTGCCTCTAGTTTACCGGGACAATTCTCTGGAAACACCATATATTTT. The chain recombines TRBV30 with TRBJ1-3, with a weak D call TRBD1 (6 bases). CDR3 length: 16 amino acids. Germline CDR1 GTSNPN, CDR2 SVGIG (reference sequence). The V end was cut by 7 bases, the J end by 0 bases, with 19 bases between.

The chain joins TRBV10-3 to TRBJ1-4; no clear D gene. Germline lookup yields CDR1 ENHRY and CDR2 SYGVKD. Trimming left V 2 bases short and J 2 bases short, with 9 bases between. CDR3 size: 15 residues. DNA of the CDR3: TGTGCCATCAGTGAGACCCAGAATACTAATGAAAAACTGTTTTTT. The encoded protein is CAISETQNTNEKLFF.

This clone appeared a few times. V usage is TRBV19 and J usage is TRBJ2-7; D is perhaps TRBD2 (6 bases). The V gene's germline CDR1 is LNHDA and CDR2 SQIVND (reference sequence). The ends were cut back, 5 bases at V and 7 bases at J, with 21 bases in the middle. The CDR3 sequence is 15 residues long. CDR3 in amino acids: CASSELGTGDGEQYF. The DNA of the CDR3 is TGTGCCAGTAGTGAGCTCGGGACTGGGGATGGAGAGCAGTACTTC.

CDR3 nucleotides: TGTGCCAGCAGCCTCCCGGGTCTCTCCTACGAGCAGTACTTC. It yields the protein CASSLPGLSYEQYF. The chain employs TRBV7-8 and TRBJ2-7; the D is unclear. CDR3 length equals 14 residues. Trimming took off 5 bases at V and 0 bases at J, with 11 bases between the two ends. CDR1 SGHVS and CDR2 FQNEAQ come from the germline V gene.

This clone has only one observation. The genes are TRBV9 and TRBJ1-2; 11 bases are shared with TRBD1. Germline-derived CDR1 and CDR2 are SGDLS and YYNGEE. CDR3 length: 14 amino acids. V trimming: 3 bases; J trimming: 8 bases; junction bases outside the gene matches: 6. In DNA form, the CDR3 reads TGTGCCAGCAGCGCCGGACAGGGGGCGCGGGGCTACACCTTC. Translation: CASSAGQGARGYTF.

The chain joins TRBV5-1 to TRBJ2-1; tentatively, D is TRBD1 (6 bases). V lost 8 bases, J lost 0 bases, and 9 bases lay in between. Looked up from germline, CDR1 is SGHRS and CDR2 is YFSETQ. The CDR3 sequence is 13 residues long. DNA for the CDR3: TGCGCCAGTAAGGGGGTCTCCTACAATGAGCAGTTCTTC. This sequence encodes CASKGVSYNEQFF.

V and J are TRBV28 and TRBJ2-2, with 12 bases identical to TRBD2. From germline, CDR1 is MDHEN and CDR2 SYDVKM. The CDR3 covers 15 residues. With V trimmed by 5 bases and J by 6 bases, 4 bases remained unmatched. CDR3 region: CASSPGLAGAGELFF. The CDR3 coding sequence is TGTGCCAGCAGTCCGGGACTAGCGGGTGCCGGGGAGCTGTTTTTT.

This sequence joins TRBV7-8 and TRBJ1-6; D is perhaps TRBD1 (6 bases). This CDR3 spans 16 amino acids. Germline V gives CDR1 SGHVS, CDR2 FQNEAQ. Trimming pared 0 bases from V and 9 bases from J, leaving 15 bases between. The DNA for the CDR3 is TGTGCCAGCAGCTTAGCGCAGACAGGTCTCCTTTCACCCCTCCACTTT. Protein sequence: CASSLAQTGLLSPLHF.

The genes are TRBV4-1 and TRBJ2-2; D is uncertain. V shed 5 bases and J shed 5 bases, with 6 bases lying between them. CDR3 size: 12 residues. Per germline, CDR1 MGHRA and CDR2 YSYEKL. CDR3 sequence: CASSIRTGELFF. CDR3 coding DNA: TGCGCCAGCAGCATTCGTACCGGGGAGCTGTTTTTT.

J is TRBJ2-6 and V is TRBV19, with TRBD1 matching 9 bases. This CDR3 spans 17 amino acids. Germline CDR1 reads LNHDA; CDR2 reads SQIVND (reference sequence). The V segment lost 3 bases and the J segment 2 bases; nucleotides outside the gene matches: 5. The chain's CDR3 is CASSIKQGAAGANVLTF. The DNA of the CDR3 is TGTGCCAGTAGTATTAAACAGGGGGCGGCTGGGGCCAACGTCCTGACTTTC.

This chain uses TRBV14 with TRBJ1-6; 8 nucleotides match TRBD1. This CDR3 has 15 amino acids. Germline V CDR1 and CDR2: SGHDN, FVKESK. V lost 2 bases, J lost 7 bases, and 4 bases stayed unmatched. The CDR3 sequence: CASSQLTGVNSPLHF. The CDR3 DNA reads TGTGCCAGCAGCCAATTGACAGGGGTAAATTCACCCCTCCACTTT. The full variable domain, in which reference TRBV14 and TRBJ1-6 provide the parts outside the CDR3, is EAGVTQFPSHSVIEKGQTVTLRCDPISGHDNLYWYRRVMGKEIKFLLHFVKESKQDESGMPNNRFLAERTGGTYSTLKVQPAELEDSGVYFCASSQLTGVNSPLHFGNGTRLTVT.

The CDR3 DNA sequence: TGTGCTAGTGGTTTGGTAGGTAGACAGGGCTCTAATGAAAAACTGTTTTTT. This gives the protein CASGLVGRQGSNEKLFF. The chain joins TRBV12-5 to TRBJ1-4, with 7 bases fitting TRBD1. Germline V lookup: CDR1 LGHNT, CDR2 FRNRAP. The CDR3 runs 17 residues. With V trimmed by 0 bases and J by 3 bases, 7 bases remained unmatched.

This clone was detected a few times. This chain uses TRBV19 with TRBJ2-7; TRBD1 matches 8 bases. The junction had 13 bases not matched to a gene; V was cut back by 9 bases and J by 6 bases. Germline CDR1 LNHDA, CDR2 SQIVND (reference sequence). The CDR3 totals 14 residues. CDR3 protein: CASRPGQEAGEQYF. The CDR3 nucleotides are TGTGCCAGCCGCCCGGGACAGGAGGCGGGCGAGCAGTACTTC.

The gene calls are TRBV7-9 and TRBJ2-1, with 9 bases lining up with TRBD1. This CDR3 region has 15 residues. Germline CDR1 SEHNR, CDR2 FQNEAQ (reference sequence). Unmatched junction bases numbered 8, after V lost 6 bases and J lost 5 bases. DNA of the CDR3: TGTGCCAGCAGTCCTACAGGGGGCAAGAACAATGAGCAGTTCTTC. Translated: CASSPTGGKNNEQFF.

This clone was seen a single time. CDR3 DNA sequence: TGTGCCAGCAGTGACCCGCAGGGATCTGAAAAACTGTTTTTT. Amino acid sequence: CASSDPQGSEKLFF. The rearrangement uses TRBV6-4 and TRBJ1-4, with D perhaps matching TRBD1 (5 bases). The ends were cut back, 2 bases at V and 7 bases at J, with 11 bases in the middle. The CDR3 contains 14 residues. The germline gives CDR1 MRHNA, CDR2 SNTAGT.

The V gene is TRBV5-1, the J gene TRBJ2-7, with D perhaps matching TRBD2 (6 bases). From germline, CDR1 is SGHRS and CDR2 YFSETQ. This CDR3 is built from 15 residues. V was shortened by 2 bases and J by 6 bases, with 18 bases between the two germline ends. In DNA, the CDR3 is TGCGCCAGCAGCTTTACCTCCGGGACTCCCTTCGAGCAGTACTTC. Translated: CASSFTSGTPFEQYF.

For the CDR3, the DNA is TGTGCCAGCAGCCCCCGGGACAGGGTTGGCTACACCTTC. It is translated as CASSPRDRVGYTF. The chain links TRBV7-8 to TRBJ1-2; 9 bases are a match to TRBD1. The CDR3 sequence is 13 residues long. The germline V gene has CDR1 SGHVS and CDR2 FQNEAQ. The trim removed 5 bases at V and 7 bases at J, leaving 5 bases unmatched.

DNA for the CDR3: TGTGCCAGCAGTGGCAGGGTGAGCAATCAGCCCCAGCATTTT. Translating gives CASSGRVSNQPQHF. The chain uses TRBV2 and TRBJ1-5; tentative D call: TRBD1 (5 bases). The CDR3 length is 14 residues. V was pared by 4 bases and J by 1 base, with 8 bases between. Germline CDR1 is SNHLY and CDR2 is FYNNEI.

The chain employs TRBV5-6 and TRBJ1-2, with TRBD1 as a possible D gene (6 bases). The CDR3 contains 14 residues. Trimming left V 4 bases short and J 10 bases short, with 20 bases between. The germline gives CDR1 SGHDT, CDR2 YYEEEE. The CDR3 reads CASSMSGTPTDYTF. CDR3 DNA sequence: TGTGCCAGCAGCATGTCCGGGACACCCACGGACTACACCTTC.